This T cell receptor (beta chain) was captured in a study of T-cell reconstitution after alpha-beta-depleted transplantation in children. General study findings and limits: Approximately two months post-transplant, alpha-beta T cells reportedly originated from several hundred expanded graft clones. Fresh T-cell production supplied most of the T-cell counts and diversity seen one year after transplant.

V was pared by 5 bases and J by 1 base, with 0 bases of the junction left unmatched. This CDR3 has 12 amino acids. Germline CDR1 and CDR2: DFQATT and SNEGSKA (reference sequence). As it was prepared, the TCRbeta library received unique molecular identifiers. Using its own MiXCR run on the PCR reads, TCRdb lists one record per CDR3 protein. Of hundreds of thousands of distinct CDR3 sequences in the sample, around a sixth were seen once. As for this clonotype: Its antigen remains unidentified.

The clonotype comes from a male patient aged 2 to 10 who had a stem cell transplant for acute lymphoblastic leukemia, so the T cells may come from the graft donor. The J gene is TRBJ2-3, the V gene TRBV20-1; 7 positions agree with TRBD2. The starting material was PBMCs, mostly from graft donor cells, obtained 360 days after TCRalphabeta/CD19-depleted stem cell transplant. The CDR3: CSAAGGTDTQYF. In nucleotides, the CDR3 is TGCAGTGCTGCGGGAGGCACAGATACGCAGTATTTT.